The 11 T cell receptor beta chains below come from one sample, sequenced in a study of cytomegalovirus exposure and HLA in healthy donors. Assay used: immunoSEQ multiplex PCR; TCRdb lists only in-frame clones, some missing. This sample yields fewer than 75,000 clones, of which 94% are seen a single time; 1.5% to 2% belongs to the top ten. The sequenced sample was PBMCs. The receptors were sampled from a woman aged 18-29 years in good health and CMV-seropositive.

The chain carries TRBV13 and TRBJ2-7; a weak D match, TRBD1 (7 bases). The germline gives CDR1 PRHDT, CDR2 FYEKMQ (reference sequence). This CDR3 spans 14 amino acids. The V end was cut by 5 bases, the J end by 0 bases, with 11 bases between. CDR3 protein: CASSRQGLSYEQYF. The CDR3 DNA reads TGTGCCAGCAGCAGACAGGGACTCTCCTACGAGCAGTACTTC. Filled out from reference TRBV13 and TRBJ2-7, the complete variable domain reads AAGVIQSPRHLIKEKRETATLKCYPIPRHDTVYWYQQGPGQDPQFLISFYEKMQSDKGSIPDRFSAQQFSDYHSELNMSSLELGDSALYFCASSRQGLSYEQYFGPGTRLTVT.

The chain recombines TRBV30 with TRBJ2-6; TRBD2 matches 7 bases. CDR1 and CDR2 from the germline V gene are GTSNPN and SVGIG (reference sequence). The V gene end was trimmed by 8 bases and the J gene end by 4 bases; junction bases not matched to a gene: 8. CDR3 length: 14 amino acids. The CDR3 nucleotides are TGTGCCCGGGAGGTGGGAGCCGGGGCCAACGTCCTGACTTTC. Residues: CAREVGAGANVLTF.

The gene calls are TRBV10-3 and TRBJ2-1; 10 positions agree with TRBD2. Germline V gene lookup returns CDR1 ENHRY and CDR2 SYGVKD. CDR3 length: 15 residues. Trimming at V came to 6 bases and at J to 3 bases, leaving 5 bases not matched to a gene. For the CDR3, the DNA is TGTGCCATCAGCGCCTCTAGCGGGAGCTACAATGAGCAGTTCTTC. Its translation: CAISASSGSYNEQFF.

The V and J genes are TRBV19 and TRBJ2-3; TRBD2 agrees at 8 bases. Germline trimming cut 3 bases from V and 3 bases from J; bases unmatched to any gene: 5. CDR1 and CDR2 (germline): LNHDA, SQIVND (reference sequence). The length of the CDR3 is 15 residues. The CDR3 region has the DNA TGTGCCAGTAGTATGGCGGGGGGAGGGACAGATACGCAGTATTTT. As protein: CASSMAGGGTDTQYF.

V is TRBV29-1 and J is TRBJ1-3; 11 bases fit TRBD1. With V trimmed by 7 bases and J by 1 base, 9 bases remained unmatched. Germline assignment: CDR1 SQVTM and CDR2 ANQGSEA. The CDR3 length is 16 residues. The CDR3 DNA reads TGCAGCGCCGAGGGCGGGACAGGGGGATCTGGAAACACCATATATTTT. This sequence encodes CSAEGGTGGSGNTIYF.

The chain joins TRBV7-6 to TRBJ1-5, with D maybe TRBD1 (5 bases). The V gene lost 2 bases and the J gene lost 0 bases, with 11 bases spanning the gap. Germline assignment: CDR1 SGHVS and CDR2 FNYEAQ. CDR3 length: 16 amino acids. The DNA of the CDR3 is TGTGCCAGCAGCTTAAACGGGGGGTATAGCAATCAGCCCCAGCATTTT. The encoded protein is CASSLNGGYSNQPQHF.

J is TRBJ2-1 and V is TRBV7-2; the match to TRBD1 covers 11 bases. The J segment lost 9 bases and the V segment lost 3 bases, leaving 10 bases of the junction unmatched. The CDR3 runs 16 residues. In germline, CDR1 is SGHTA, CDR2 FQGNSA. The CDR3 nucleotides read TGTGCCAGCAGCTTTTACCGGGACAGGGGGGTGGCTGAGCAGTTCTTC. Protein: CASSFYRDRGVAEQFF.

V is TRBV12-5 and J is TRBJ2-6, with D possibly being TRBD1 (6 bases). Trimming took 7 bases from V and 4 from J, leaving 14 bases between them. The CDR3 spans 15 residues. Germline values: CDR1 LGHNT, CDR2 FRNRAP. The CDR3 DNA reads TGTGCTAGTGCCGTCCAGGGGACCGGGGCCAACGTCCTGACTTTC. Translating gives CASAVQGTGANVLTF.

The CDR3 is CASLGRRDYNEQFF. The CDR3 DNA reads as TGCGCCAGCCTTGGTAGGAGGGACTACAATGAGCAGTTCTTC. The chain recombines TRBV10-2 with TRBJ2-1, with D possibly TRBD2 on 6 matching bases. Trimming took 8 bases from V and 3 from J, leaving 14 bases between them. CDR1 WSHSY and CDR2 SAAADI come from the germline V gene. The CDR3 is made up of 14 amino acids.

The rearrangement links TRBV19 to TRBJ1-5, with TRBD1 matching over 8 bases. Germline assignment: CDR1 LNHDA and CDR2 SQIVND (reference sequence). The length of the CDR3 is 14 residues. With V trimmed by 6 bases and J by 0 bases, 1 base remained unmatched. In nucleotides, the CDR3 is TGTGCCAGTAGCCAGGGGGCTAGCAATCAGCCCCAGCATTTT. Translated: CASSQGASNQPQHF. Drawing the rest from reference TRBV19 and TRBJ1-5, the complete variable domain is DGGITQSPKYLFRKEGQNVTLSCEQNLNHDAMYWYRQDPGQGLRLIYYSQIVNDFQKGDIAEGYSVSREKKESFPLTVTSAQKNPTAFYLCASSQGASNQPQHFGDGTRLSIL.

The chain joins TRBV19 to TRBJ1-2, with D possibly matching TRBD1 (5 bases). CDR1 is LNHDA and CDR2 is SQIVND in the germline V gene (reference sequence). CDR3 length equals 14 residues. V gave up 6 bases and J gave up 2 bases, with 13 bases separating them. The CDR3 spells CASSPLTANYGYTF. The CDR3 nucleotides read TGTGCCAGTAGCCCATTGACAGCAAACTATGGCTACACCTTC. The whole variable domain, remainder taken from reference TRBV19 and TRBJ1-2, is DGGITQSPKYLFRKEGQNVTLSCEQNLNHDAMYWYRQDPGQGLRLIYYSQIVNDFQKGDIAEGYSVSREKKESFPLTVTSAQKNPTAFYLCASSPLTANYGYTFGSGTRLTVV.